The entry that follows covers one TCR beta chain sequence. What it binds is unknown. Trimming took off 3 bases at V and 8 bases at J, with 10 bases between the two ends. Germline V gene lookup returns CDR1 ENHRY and CDR2 SYGVKD. CDR3 length: 12 amino acids. Alpha and beta constant-region primers primed reverse transcription of about 500 ng RNA. Each of the alpha and beta chains got its own library through chain-specific third strand synthesis with indices. Ligation attached cDNA to a 5' RACE adapter that carried a random hexamer and SP2 site. A 12-nucleotide barcode per molecule came from two concatenated random hexamers added pre-amplification. One entry per CDR3 protein, called by TCRdb with MiXCR from the 5' RACE reads. The repertoire includes 7,000 to 9,000 distinct CDR3 sequences, roughly 10% of them detected once, and around 15% sits in the top ten. These data are taken from a study of HIV-infected patients and healthy controls.

Notes on the study in general: In healthy controls, MAIT alpha CDR3s were common; in HIV+ repertoires, severely depleted. CMV-associated CDR3s mostly grew nonsignificantly during therapy, while HIV-associated CDR3s declined significantly.

Whole blood was used without fractionation, so all unsorted peripheral T cells were included. The origin of this receptor is an adult with HIV infection. Here the sequenced sample was blood, taken before antiretroviral therapy. The rearrangement joins TRBV10-3 to TRBJ1-1, with no clear D. The CDR3 region has the DNA TGTGCCATCAGTGATTCTCTCGTAGAAGCTTTCTTT. This codes for CAISDSLVEAFF.